This T cell receptor (beta chain) was found in a study of metastatic and nonmetastatic thyroid tumors. Trimming removed 2 bases from V and 4 bases from J, with 10 bases in between. The germline gives CDR1 SGHDT, CDR2 YYEEEE. There are 14 residues in the CDR3. Every patient was untreated before thyroid surgery. TCRdb recomputed clones from the PCR reads via MiXCR. The repertoire holds 20,000 or so clones, with just over 14% as singletons. This TCR came from a female donor with papillary thyroid cancer or a benign thyroid nodule (not recorded which). Some clones in this sample may be carry-over from other donors' samples. V is TRBV5-6 and J is TRBJ1-5; D is unclear. The specimen was tumor tissue. CDR3 residues: CASSFGFGNQPQHF. CDR3 nucleotides: TGTGCCAGCAGCTTCGGTTTCGGGAATCAGCCCCAGCATTTT.